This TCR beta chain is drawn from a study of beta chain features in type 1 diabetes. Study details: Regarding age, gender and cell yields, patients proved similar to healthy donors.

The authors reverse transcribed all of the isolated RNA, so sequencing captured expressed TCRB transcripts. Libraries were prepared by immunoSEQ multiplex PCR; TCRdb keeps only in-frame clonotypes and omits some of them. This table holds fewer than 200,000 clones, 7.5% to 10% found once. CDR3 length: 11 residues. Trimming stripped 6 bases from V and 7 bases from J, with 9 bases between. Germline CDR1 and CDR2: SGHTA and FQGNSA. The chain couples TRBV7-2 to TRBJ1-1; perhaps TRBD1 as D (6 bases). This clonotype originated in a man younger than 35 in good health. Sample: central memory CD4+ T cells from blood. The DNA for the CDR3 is TGTGCCAGCAGATCAGGGGTTGAAGCTTTCTTT. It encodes CASRSGVEAFF.